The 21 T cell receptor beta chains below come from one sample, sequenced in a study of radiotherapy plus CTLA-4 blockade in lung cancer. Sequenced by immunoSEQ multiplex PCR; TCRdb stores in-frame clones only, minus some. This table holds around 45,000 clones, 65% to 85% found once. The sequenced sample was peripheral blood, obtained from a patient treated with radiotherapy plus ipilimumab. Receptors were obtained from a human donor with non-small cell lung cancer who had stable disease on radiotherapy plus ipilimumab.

The DNA of the CDR3 is TGTGCCAGCAGCGTACCGGGGGACAGTTCTGAGCAGTTCTTC. Residues: CASSVPGDSSEQFF. The chain joins TRBV9 to TRBJ2-1; tentative D call: TRBD1 (7 bases). The ends were cut back, 1 base at V and 9 bases at J, with 14 bases in the middle. The germline CDR1 and CDR2 sequences are SGDLS and YYNGEE. The CDR3 has 14 amino acids. Using reference TRBV9 and TRBJ2-1 for the parts outside the CDR3, the full variable domain is DSGVTQTPKHLITATGQRVTLRCSPRSGDLSVYWYQQSLDQGLQFLIQYYNGEERAKGNILERFSAQQFPDLHSELNLSSLELGDSALYFCASSVPGDSSEQFFGPGTRLTVL.

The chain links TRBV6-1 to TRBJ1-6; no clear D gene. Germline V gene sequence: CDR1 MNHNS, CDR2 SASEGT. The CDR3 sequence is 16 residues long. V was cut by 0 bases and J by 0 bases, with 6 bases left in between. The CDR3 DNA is TGTGCCAGCAGTGAAGCAACCAGCTCCTATAATTCACCCCTCCACTTT. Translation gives CASSEATSSYNSPLHF.

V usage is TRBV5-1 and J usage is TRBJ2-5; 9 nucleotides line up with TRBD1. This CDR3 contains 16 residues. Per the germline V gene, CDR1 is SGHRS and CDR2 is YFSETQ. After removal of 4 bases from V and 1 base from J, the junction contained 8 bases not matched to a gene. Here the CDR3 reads CASSTTGGLSQETQYF. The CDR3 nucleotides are TGCGCCAGCAGCACCACAGGGGGCTTGAGCCAAGAGACCCAGTACTTC.

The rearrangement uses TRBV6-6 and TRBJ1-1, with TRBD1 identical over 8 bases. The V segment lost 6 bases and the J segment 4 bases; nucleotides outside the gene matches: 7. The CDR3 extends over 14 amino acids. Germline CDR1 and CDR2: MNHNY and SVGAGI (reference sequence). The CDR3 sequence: CASRSATGGTEAFF. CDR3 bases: TGTGCCAGCAGATCCGCAACAGGGGGCACTGAAGCTTTCTTT.

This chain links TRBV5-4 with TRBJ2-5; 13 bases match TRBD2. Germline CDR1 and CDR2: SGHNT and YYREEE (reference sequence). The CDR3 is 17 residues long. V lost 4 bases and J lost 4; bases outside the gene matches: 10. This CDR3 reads CASSPTGGLAGRETQYF. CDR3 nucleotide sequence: TGTGCCAGCAGCCCAACGGGGGGACTAGCGGGGAGAGAGACCCAGTACTTC.

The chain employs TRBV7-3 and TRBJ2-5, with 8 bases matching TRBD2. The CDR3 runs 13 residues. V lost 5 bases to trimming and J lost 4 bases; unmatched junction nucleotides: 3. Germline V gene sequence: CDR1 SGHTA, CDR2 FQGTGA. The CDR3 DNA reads TGTGCCAGCAGCCCCCGGGGGGGAGAGACCCAGTACTTC. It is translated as CASSPRGGETQYF.

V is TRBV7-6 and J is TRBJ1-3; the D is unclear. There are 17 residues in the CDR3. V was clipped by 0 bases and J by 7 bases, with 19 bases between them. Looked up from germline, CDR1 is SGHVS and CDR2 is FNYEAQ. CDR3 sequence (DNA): TGTGCCAGCAGCTTAGCAACCTACCGGGCCACTTGGAACACCATATATTTT. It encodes CASSLATYRATWNTIYF.

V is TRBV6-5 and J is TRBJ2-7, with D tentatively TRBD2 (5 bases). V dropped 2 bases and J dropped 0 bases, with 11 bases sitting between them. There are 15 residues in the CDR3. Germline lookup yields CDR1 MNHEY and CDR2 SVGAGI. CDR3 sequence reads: CASSYGVGSSYEQYV. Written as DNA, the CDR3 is TGTGCCAGCAGTTACGGAGTGGGGAGCTCCTACGAGCAGTACGTC.

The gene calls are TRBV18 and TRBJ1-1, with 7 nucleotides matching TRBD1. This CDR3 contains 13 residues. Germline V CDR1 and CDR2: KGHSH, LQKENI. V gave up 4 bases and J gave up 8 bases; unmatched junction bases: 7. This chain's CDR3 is CASSQIQGPEAFF. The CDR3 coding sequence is TGTGCCAGCTCACAGATACAGGGGCCAGAAGCTTTCTTT.

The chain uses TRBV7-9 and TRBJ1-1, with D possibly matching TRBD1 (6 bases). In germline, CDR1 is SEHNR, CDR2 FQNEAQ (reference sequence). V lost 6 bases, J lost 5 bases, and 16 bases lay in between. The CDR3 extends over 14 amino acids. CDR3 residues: CASRLQGAGTEAFF. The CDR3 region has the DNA TGTGCCAGCAGACTACAGGGCGCGGGAACTGAAGCTTTCTTT.

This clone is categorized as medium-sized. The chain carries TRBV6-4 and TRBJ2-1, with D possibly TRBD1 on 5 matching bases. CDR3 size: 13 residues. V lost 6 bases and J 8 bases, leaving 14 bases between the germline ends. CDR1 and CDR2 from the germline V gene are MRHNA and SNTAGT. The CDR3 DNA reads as TGTGCCAGCAGAGGGGCAGGGTCTGATGAGCAGTTCTTC. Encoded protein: CASRGAGSDEQFF.

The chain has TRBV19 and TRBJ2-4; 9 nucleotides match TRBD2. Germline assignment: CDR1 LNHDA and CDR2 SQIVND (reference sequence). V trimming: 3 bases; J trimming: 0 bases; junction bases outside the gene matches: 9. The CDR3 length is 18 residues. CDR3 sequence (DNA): TGTGCCAGTAGTATCCGGTCTAGCGGGGACTTAGCCAAAAACATTCAGTACTTC. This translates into CASSIRSSGDLAKNIQYF.

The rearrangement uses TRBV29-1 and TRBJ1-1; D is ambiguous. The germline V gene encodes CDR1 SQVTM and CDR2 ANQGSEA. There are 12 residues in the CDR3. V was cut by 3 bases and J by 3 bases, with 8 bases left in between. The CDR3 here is CSVEVTHTEAFF. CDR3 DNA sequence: TGCAGCGTTGAGGTGACTCACACTGAAGCTTTCTTT.

The CDR3 region is CASSPIPWDSSATNEKLFF. CDR3 sequence (DNA): TGTGCCAGCTCACCGATCCCATGGGACAGTAGTGCAACTAATGAAAAACTGTTTTTT. The rearrangement links TRBV18 to TRBJ1-4; 7 nucleotides align to TRBD1. Germline-derived CDR1 and CDR2 are KGHSH and LQKENI. The CDR3 is 19 residues long. The trim removed 3 bases at V and 0 bases at J, leaving 13 bases unmatched.

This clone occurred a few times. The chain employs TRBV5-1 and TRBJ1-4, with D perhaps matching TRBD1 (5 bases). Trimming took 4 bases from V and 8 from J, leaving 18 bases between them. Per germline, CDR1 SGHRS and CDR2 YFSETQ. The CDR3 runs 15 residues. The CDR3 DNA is TGCGCCAGCAGCGCGACCGGGACTGAGGGGGAAAAACTGTTTTTT. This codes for CASSATGTEGEKLFF.

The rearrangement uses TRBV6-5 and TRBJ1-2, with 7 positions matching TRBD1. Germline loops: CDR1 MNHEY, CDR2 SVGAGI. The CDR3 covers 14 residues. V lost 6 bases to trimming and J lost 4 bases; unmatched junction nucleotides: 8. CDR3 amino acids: CASRRGGNGYGYTF. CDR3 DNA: TGTGCCAGCAGGCGAGGGGGCAATGGCTATGGCTACACCTTC.

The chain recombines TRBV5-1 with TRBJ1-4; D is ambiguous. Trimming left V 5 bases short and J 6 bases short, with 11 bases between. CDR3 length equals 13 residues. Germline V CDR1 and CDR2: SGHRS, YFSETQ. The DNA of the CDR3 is TGCGCCAGCAGGGAAGGGCTTGATGAAAAACTGTTTTTT. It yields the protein CASREGLDEKLFF.

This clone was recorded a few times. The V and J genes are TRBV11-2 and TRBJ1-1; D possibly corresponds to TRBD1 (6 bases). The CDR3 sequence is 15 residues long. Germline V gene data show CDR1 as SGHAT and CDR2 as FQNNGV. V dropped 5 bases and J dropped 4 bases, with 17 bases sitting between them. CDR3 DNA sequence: TGTGCCAGCAGCGCCTACGCCAGGGGAAGCACTGAAGCTTTCTTT. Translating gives CASSAYARGSTEAFF.

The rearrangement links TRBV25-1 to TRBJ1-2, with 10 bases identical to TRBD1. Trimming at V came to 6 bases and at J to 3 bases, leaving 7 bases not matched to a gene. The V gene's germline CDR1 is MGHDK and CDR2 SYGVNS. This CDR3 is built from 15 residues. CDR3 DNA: TGTGCCAGCAGGGACCGTGGGACAGGGGACTATGGCTACACCTTC. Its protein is CASRDRGTGDYGYTF.

The CDR3 sequence is CASKSPDSSFYGYTF. Written as DNA, the CDR3 is TGCGCCAGCAAGAGCCCCGACAGTTCCTTCTATGGCTACACCTTC. This chain connects TRBV5-1 to TRBJ1-2; tentatively, D is TRBD1 (5 bases). Germline-derived CDR1 and CDR2 are SGHRS and YFSETQ. This CDR3 spans 15 amino acids. The germline V and J ends were trimmed by 6 bases and 4 bases, with 19 bases remaining between them. Full variable domain (rest looked up from reference TRBV5-1 and TRBJ1-2): KAGVTQTPRYLIKTRGQQVTLSCSPISGHRSVSWYQQTPGQGLQFLFEYFSETQRNKGNFPGRFSGRQFSNSRSEMNVSTLELGDSALYLCASKSPDSSFYGYTFGSGTRLTVV.

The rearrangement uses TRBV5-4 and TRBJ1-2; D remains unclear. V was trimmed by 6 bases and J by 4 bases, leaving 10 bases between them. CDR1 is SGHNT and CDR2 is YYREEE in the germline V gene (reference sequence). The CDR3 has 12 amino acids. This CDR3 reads CASTRGTYGYTF. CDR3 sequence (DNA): TGTGCCAGCACCAGAGGAACCTATGGCTACACCTTC. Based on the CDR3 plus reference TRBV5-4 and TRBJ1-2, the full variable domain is ETGVTQSPTHLIKTRGQQVTLRCSSQSGHNTVSWYQQALGQGPQFIFQYYREEENGRGNFPPRFSGLQFPNYSSELNVNALELDDSALYLCASTRGTYGYTFGSGTRLTVV.